The 20 T cell receptor beta chains in this list originate from one sample, sequenced in a study of shared clonotypes between healthy human individuals. The assay was immunoSEQ multiplex PCR, and TCRdb's table has in-frame clones only and misses some. The table includes 2 million or so clones, 95% detected once. Sequencing used naive CD4+ T cells sorted from blood. Subset reported: CD45RA+ positively selected. Source of these receptors: a man aged 18 to 35 in good health.

V is TRBV7-2 and J is TRBJ2-2; unclear D gene. The CDR3 is 13 amino acids. Trimming removed 5 bases at V and 6 bases at J, with 10 bases between. Germline V gene sequence: CDR1 SGHTA, CDR2 FQGNSA. The CDR3 protein is CASSRYPSGELFF. CDR3 coding DNA: TGTGCCAGCAGCCGTTACCCATCCGGGGAGCTGTTTTTT.

This chain joins TRBV2 and TRBJ2-7, with 11 nucleotides matching TRBD2. Germline loops: CDR1 SNHLY, CDR2 FYNNEI. With 3 bases clipped from V and 3 bases from J, the junction kept 1 base outside the gene matches. There are 14 residues in the CDR3. CDR3 sequence reads: CASSEGLAVYEQYF. The CDR3 DNA is TGTGCCAGCAGTGAGGGACTAGCGGTCTACGAGCAGTACTTC.

A remark on this clone: Other DNA sequences of this sample code for an identical CDR3. The J gene is TRBJ1-4, the V gene TRBV18; no reliable D call. The CDR3 runs to 15 residues. Trimming cost V 0 bases and J 0 bases, with 5 bases left between them. Germline CDR1 is KGHSH and CDR2 is LQKENI. CDR3 residues: CASSPPGATNEKLFF. The CDR3 nucleotides are TGTGCCAGCTCACCACCGGGTGCAACTAATGAAAAACTGTTTTTT.

V usage is TRBV4-3 and J usage is TRBJ2-3, with D perhaps matching TRBD1 or TRBD2 (5 bases each). The CDR3 sequence is 16 residues long. V was cut by 0 bases and J by 2 bases, with 12 bases left in between. Germline V gene sequence: CDR1 LGHNA, CDR2 YSLEER. The CDR3 protein is CASSQEPLGTTDTQYF. CDR3 in DNA: TGCGCCAGCAGCCAAGAACCCCTGGGGACCACAGATACGCAGTATTTT.

About this clone: Distinct nucleotide sequences in the sample also encode this CDR3. This chain connects TRBV5-1 to TRBJ2-3; the D call may be TRBD1 or TRBD2 (5 bases each). The germline V and J ends were trimmed by 0 bases and 2 bases, with 10 bases remaining between them. The CDR3 totals 15 residues. From germline, CDR1 is SGHRS and CDR2 YFSETQ. The chain's CDR3 is CASSLGDGYTDTQYF. The CDR3 DNA follows: TGCGCCAGCAGCTTGGGGGACGGATACACAGATACGCAGTATTTT.

The chain combines TRBV6-5 with TRBJ2-3; D is undetermined. CDR3 length equals 16 residues. The germline CDR1 and CDR2 sequences are MNHEY and SVGAGI. The V end was cut by 4 bases, the J end by 1 base, with 15 bases between. The CDR3 DNA follows: TGTGCCAGCAGTTTGAGATCCCAGCCCGGCACAGATACGCAGTATTTT. This codes for CASSLRSQPGTDTQYF.

Regarding this clone: Other DNA sequences in the sample encode the same CDR3. V gene TRBV6-4 combines with J gene TRBJ1-1; 7 positions match TRBD1. The CDR3 totals 13 residues. Trimming at V came to 2 bases and at J to 4 bases, leaving 1 base not matched to a gene. In germline, CDR1 is MRHNA, CDR2 SNTAGT. Written as DNA, the CDR3 is TGTGCCAGCAGTGACCAGGGGGGCACTGAAGCTTTCTTT. This sequence encodes CASSDQGGTEAFF.

Worth noting for this clone: A much larger clone differs by one base, so this may be a read error. This same CDR3 is encoded by further DNA sequences in the sample. The chain uses TRBV5-4 and TRBJ2-7; D not resolved. From germline, CDR1 is SGHNT and CDR2 YYREEE (reference sequence). This CDR3 has 13 amino acids. Between the trimmed V and J ends, which lost 0 bases and 1 base, there was a span of 5 bases. The CDR3 sequence is CASSLGVSYEQYF. CDR3 bases: TGTGCCAGCAGCTTGGGCGTTTCCTACGAGCAGTACTTC.

This clone was picked up many times. The CDR3 sequence: CASSLRRYTEAFF. In DNA, the CDR3 is TGTGCCAGCAGTTTACGGCGGTACACTGAAGCTTTCTTT. The chain has TRBV27 and TRBJ1-1; D is undetermined. Germline CDR1 reads MNHEY; CDR2 reads SMNVEV (reference sequence). V lost 2 bases to trimming and J lost 3 bases, with 7 bases between them. This CDR3 contains 13 residues.

This chain connects TRBV6-5 to TRBJ1-1, with TRBD1 matching 11 bases. CDR1 MNHEY and CDR2 SVGAGI come from the germline V gene. The CDR3 totals 14 residues. With 6 bases clipped from V and 4 bases from J, the junction kept 4 bases outside the gene matches. In DNA, the CDR3 is TGTGCCAGCAGCAAAGGGACAGGGGGCACTGAAGCTTTCTTT. Protein: CASSKGTGGTEAFF.

V is TRBV7-2 and J is TRBJ1-5, with 9 positions matching TRBD1. Germline V gives CDR1 SGHTA, CDR2 FQGNSA. The CDR3 extends over 16 amino acids. The junction had 9 bases not matched to a gene; V was cut back by 5 bases and J by 4 bases. CDR3 in DNA: TGTGCCAGCAGCCCAATAGGGGGGACAGGGAATCAGCCCCAGCATTTT. Protein sequence: CASSPIGGTGNQPQHF.

The chain carries TRBV7-6 and TRBJ1-1; D unresolved. This CDR3 spans 13 amino acids. Germline CDR1 reads SGHVS; CDR2 reads FNYEAQ. V was trimmed by 5 bases and J by 4 bases, leaving 11 bases between them. The CDR3 nucleotides read TGTGCCAGCAGCCTCTCGTTGGGCACTGAAGCTTTCTTT. Encoded protein: CASSLSLGTEAFF.

The chain couples TRBV10-1 to TRBJ2-7; D is perhaps TRBD2 (7 bases). Germline values: CDR1 WNHNN, CDR2 SYGVQD (reference sequence). The V and J ends lost 4 bases and 2 bases respectively, with 12 bases between them. The CDR3 has 14 amino acids. The CDR3 region is CASSAGRGPYEQYF. The CDR3 region has the DNA TGCGCCAGCAGTGCAGGGCGGGGGCCCTACGAGCAGTACTTC.

The J gene is TRBJ1-1, the V gene TRBV30; D is uncertain. CDR1 and CDR2 from the germline V gene are GTSNPN and SVGIG (reference sequence). V gave up 0 bases and J gave up 4 bases, with 6 bases separating them. The CDR3 runs 12 residues. CDR3 protein: CAWSVKGTEAFF. The DNA for the CDR3 is TGTGCCTGGAGTGTAAAGGGCACTGAAGCTTTCTTT.

The chain employs TRBV19 and TRBJ2-5; D unclear. The germline V gene encodes CDR1 LNHDA and CDR2 SQIVND (reference sequence). The CDR3 totals 11 residues. Trimming removed 4 bases from V and 5 bases from J, with 5 bases in between. CDR3 sequence (DNA): TGTGCCAGTAGTAATGCGGAGACCCAGTACTTC. Its protein is CASSNAETQYF.

The chain carries TRBV5-1 and TRBJ1-1, with D hard to call. Germline lookup yields CDR1 SGHRS and CDR2 YFSETQ. The CDR3 covers 15 residues. V was pared by 2 bases and J by 4 bases, with 15 bases between. CDR3 DNA sequence: TGCGCCAGCAGCTTCCTGGGAGGGTTGTTCACTGAAGCTTTCTTT. Translation: CASSFLGGLFTEAFF.

The J gene is TRBJ2-6, the V gene TRBV5-4, with D hard to call. CDR1 SGHNT and CDR2 YYREEE come from the germline V gene (reference sequence). This CDR3 has 16 residues. The germline V and J ends were trimmed by 1 base and 2 bases, with 10 bases remaining between them. The DNA of the CDR3 is TGTGCCAGCAGCTTGATGACTGCTCCTGGGGCCAACGTCCTGACTTTC. It is translated as CASSLMTAPGANVLTF.

This sequence joins TRBV7-8 and TRBJ1-5, with a possible D match to TRBD1 (5 bases). Trimming pared 5 bases from V and 0 bases from J, leaving 20 bases between. In germline, CDR1 is SGHVS, CDR2 FQNEAQ. The CDR3 covers 18 residues. The CDR3 here is CASSIYRTQTYSNQPQHF. The CDR3 DNA follows: TGTGCCAGCAGCATCTACAGGACTCAGACTTATAGCAATCAGCCCCAGCATTTT. Full variable domain (rest looked up from reference TRBV7-8 and TRBJ1-5): GAGVSQSPRYKVAKRGQDVALRCDPISGHVSLFWYQQALGQGPEFLTYFQNEAQLDKSGLPSDRFFAERPEGSVSTLKIQRTQQEDSAVYLCASSIYRTQTYSNQPQHFGDGTRLSIL.

The rearrangement links TRBV6-5 to TRBJ2-1; TRBD2 matches 10 bases. CDR1 and CDR2 (germline): MNHEY, SVGAGI. With V trimmed by 2 bases and J by 7 bases, 5 bases remained unmatched. CDR3 size: 15 residues. The CDR3 protein is CASSYPGTSVNEQFF. The CDR3 nucleotides are TGTGCCAGCAGTTACCCCGGGACTAGCGTGAATGAGCAGTTCTTC.

The count of this clone is one. The rearrangement uses TRBV5-1 and TRBJ2-2, with D unresolved. Germline values: CDR1 SGHRS, CDR2 YFSETQ. Trimming shortened V by 3 bases and J by 6 bases, and 18 bases separated the two germline ends. The CDR3 length is 16 residues. The CDR3 loop reads CASSSPIEHTSGELFF. CDR3 nucleotide sequence: TGCGCCAGCAGCTCCCCCATCGAGCATACCTCCGGGGAGCTGTTTTTT.